This T cell receptor beta chain originates from a study of blood T cell repertoires in COVID-19. Study at large: PBMCs, B-cell-depleted T cells, or T cells were the source of the cDNA or gDNA that made up the material.

In the authors' workflow: Amplification with reference gene primers provided the estimates of nucleated cell counts. This table comes from immunoSEQ multiplex PCR, and its TCRdb copy is limited to in-frame clones, with some not included. Clonal size and the V and J genes are those of that table, whereas D and trimming came from the DNA. Of about 150,000 clones in the sample, around 91% were seen once. The CDR3 runs 14 residues. Trimming cost V 4 bases and J 0 bases, with 9 bases left between them. The germline V gene encodes CDR1 SGDLS and CDR2 YYNGEE. The J gene is TRBJ2-3, the V gene TRBV9; tentatively, D is TRBD1 (6 bases). Source material: peripheral blood. The clonotype comes from a woman aged 55-70 years with active COVID-19. DNA for the CDR3: TGTGCCAGCAGCACAACAGGGAGCACAGATACGCAGTATTTT. Protein: CASSTTGSTDTQYF. Drawing the rest from reference TRBV9 and TRBJ2-3, the complete variable domain is DSGVTQTPKHLITATGQRVTLRCSPRSGDLSVYWYQQSLDQGLQFLIQYYNGEERAKGNILERFSAQQFPDLHSELNLSSLELGDSALYFCASSTTGSTDTQYFGPGTRLTVL.